This TCR beta chain stems from a study of identifying expanded T cells in peripheral blood. Sequencing was performed with immunoSEQ multiplex PCR; in TCRdb, only in-frame clones are kept and a portion is missing. The sample holds tens of thousands of clones; around 83% are singletons and the top ten take about a fifth. Germline V gene lookup returns CDR1 SGHDT and CDR2 YYEEEE. V dropped 4 bases and J dropped 7; count of bases not matched to a gene: 10. This CDR3 is built from 15 residues. Sequenced: blood. The origin of this receptor is a person between 18 and 75 years old in good health. The rearrangement joins TRBV5-6 to TRBJ2-2; 7 bases fit TRBD2. CDR3 residues: CASSATLAVVGELFF. In DNA, the CDR3 is TGTGCCAGCAGCGCCACTCTAGCGGTGGTCGGGGAGCTGTTTTTT.